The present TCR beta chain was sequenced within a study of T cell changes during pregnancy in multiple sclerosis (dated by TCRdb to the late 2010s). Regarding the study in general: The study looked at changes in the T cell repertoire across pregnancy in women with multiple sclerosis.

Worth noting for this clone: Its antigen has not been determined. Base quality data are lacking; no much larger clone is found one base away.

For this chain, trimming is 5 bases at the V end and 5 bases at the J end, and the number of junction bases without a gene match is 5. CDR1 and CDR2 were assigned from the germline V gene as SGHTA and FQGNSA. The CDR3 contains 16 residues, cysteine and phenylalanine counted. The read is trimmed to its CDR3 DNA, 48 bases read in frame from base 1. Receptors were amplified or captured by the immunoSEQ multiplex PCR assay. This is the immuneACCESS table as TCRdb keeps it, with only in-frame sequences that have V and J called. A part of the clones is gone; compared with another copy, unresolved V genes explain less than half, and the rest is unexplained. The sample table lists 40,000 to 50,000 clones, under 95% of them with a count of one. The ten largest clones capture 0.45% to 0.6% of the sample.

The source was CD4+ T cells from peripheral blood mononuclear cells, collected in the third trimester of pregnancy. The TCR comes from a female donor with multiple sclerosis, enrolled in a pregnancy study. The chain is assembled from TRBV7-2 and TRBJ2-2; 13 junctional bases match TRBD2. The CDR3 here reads CASSGTSGRGTGELFF. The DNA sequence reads TGTGCCAGCAGCGGAACTAGCGGGAGGGGAACCGGGGAGCTGTTTTTT.